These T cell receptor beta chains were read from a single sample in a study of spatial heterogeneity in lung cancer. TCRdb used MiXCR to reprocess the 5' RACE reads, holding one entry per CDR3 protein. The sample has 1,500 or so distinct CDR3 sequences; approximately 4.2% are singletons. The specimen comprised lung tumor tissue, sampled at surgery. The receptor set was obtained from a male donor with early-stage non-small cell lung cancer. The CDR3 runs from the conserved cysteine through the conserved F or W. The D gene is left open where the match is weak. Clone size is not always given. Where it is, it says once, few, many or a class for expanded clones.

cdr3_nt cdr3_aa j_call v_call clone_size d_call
TGTGCCAGCAGTTTAGTCCTAGCGGGGGGCTACGATGAGCAGTTCTTC CASSLVLAGGYDEQFF TRBJ2-1 TRBV28 large TRBD2
TGTGCCAGCAGCCAACGACCGGGACTAGTCTTCTACGAGCAGTACTTC CASSQRPGLVFYEQYF TRBJ2-7 TRBV3-1 medium-sized TRBD2
TGTGCCAGCAGCGTAGAAAAGCGGGAGTATGGCACAGATACGCAGTATTTT CASSVEKREYGTDTQYF TRBJ2-3 TRBV9 medium-sized TRBD2
TGCAGTGCTAGAGAGCTAGCGGACTACGAGCAGTACTTC CSARELADYEQYF TRBJ2-7 TRBV20-1 medium-sized TRBD2
TGTGCCAGCTCACCGGATGGTACGGCAGGGGGGACTGGCTACACCTTC CASSPDGTAGGTGYTF TRBJ1-2 TRBV18 many TRBD1
TGTGCCAGCAGCCCCTCGATGGGGCATCTATCCTACGAGCAGTACTTC CASSPSMGHLSYEQYF TRBJ2-7 TRBV5-5 medium-sized NA
TGTGCCTGGAGTGACTGGTCGGGGAATGAGCAGTTCTTC CAWSDWSGNEQFF TRBJ2-1 TRBV30 medium-sized NA
TGTGCCAGCAGTTCACTAGGAAGTACAGATACGCAGTATTTT CASSSLGSTDTQYF TRBJ2-3 TRBV28 NA NA
TGTGTCAGCAGTTCGGTTGGGGAAAACTATGGCTACACCTTC CVSSSVGENYGYTF TRBJ1-2 TRBV6-2/TRBV6-3 medium-sized NA
TGCGCCAGCAGCCAAGATGGGCTAGCGGTAATCACCGGGGAGCTGTTTTTT CASSQDGLAVITGELFF TRBJ2-2 TRBV4-1 medium-sized TRBD2
TGTGCCAGCAGCTCGGGACAGATTGGCACTGAAGCTTTCTTT CASSSGQIGTEAFF TRBJ1-1 TRBV7-3 few TRBD1
TGCGCCAGCAGCCCGAGACAGCCAAGGGACGAGCAGTACTTC CASSPRQPRDEQYF TRBJ2-7 TRBV5-1 medium-sized NA
TGTGCCAGCAGCTTTACCGACAGAAATCAGCCCCAGCATTTT CASSFTDRNQPQHF TRBJ1-5 TRBV7-2 many NA
TGTGCCAGCAACGCGAACACCGGGGAGCTGTTTTTT CASNANTGELFF TRBJ2-2 TRBV28 many NA
TGCAGTGCTAGAGATCCCGGGACGGCAGAGACCCAGTACTTC CSARDPGTAETQYF TRBJ2-5 TRBV20-1 few NA
TGCAGCGTTGAAGGTCCAACGGACAGTTACAATGAGCAGTTCTTC CSVEGPTDSYNEQFF TRBJ2-1 TRBV29-1 medium-sized NA
TGTGCCAGCAGCCAAGGCGGGACGTGGTCAGATACGCAGTATTTT CASSQGGTWSDTQYF TRBJ2-3 TRBV3-1 few NA
TGTGCCAGCAGTGAATTCCCCCGACAGACCTACGAGCAGTACTTC CASSEFPRQTYEQYF TRBJ2-7 TRBV2 NA NA
TGTGCCAGCAGCCCTTTAAGCGAAGAAGCTTTCTTT CASSPLSEEAFF TRBJ1-1 TRBV12-3/TRBV12-4 medium-sized NA
TGTGCCAGCAGTTACCTGGCAGGGATGGATGGCTACACCTTC CASSYLAGMDGYTF TRBJ1-2 TRBV6-2/TRBV6-3 medium-sized NA
TGTGCCAGCAGCGCCACGCGGGGGGAGACCCAGTACTTC CASSATRGETQYF TRBJ2-5 TRBV2 large TRBD2
TGCGCCAGCAGCCAAGATGCGCGACTAGCGGCAGACGAGCAGTACTTC CASSQDARLAADEQYF TRBJ2-7 TRBV4-3 medium-sized TRBD2
TGTGCCAGCAGCTTTAGCCAGGCTAAAGAGACCCAGTACTTC CASSFSQAKETQYF TRBJ2-5 TRBV7-2 medium-sized NA
TGTGCCAGCAGCTTAGCCTATAATTCACCCCTCCACTTT CASSLAYNSPLHF TRBJ1-6 TRBV11-2 many NA
TGTGCCAGCAGTGCAGGGTTGGGGGATACGCAGTATTTT CASSAGLGDTQYF TRBJ2-3 TRBV2 many NA
TGCAGTGCCGGCGACTCCGGCCGTAACACCGGGGAGCTGTTTTTT CSAGDSGRNTGELFF TRBJ2-2 TRBV20-1 medium-sized NA
TGTGCCTGGAGTGCCCTTAGAGGGGAGCAGTACTTC CAWSALRGEQYF TRBJ2-7 TRBV30 medium-sized NA
TGCAGTGCTGGGGACAGGAGCTCCTACGAGCAGTACTTC CSAGDRSSYEQYF TRBJ2-7 TRBV20-1 medium-sized TRBD1
TGCGCCAGCAGCTTGGGGTCCAGGGGAACCGATACGCAGTATTTT CASSLGSRGTDTQYF TRBJ2-3 TRBV5-1 medium-sized NA
TGTGCCAGCAGTTACGCAGGAACCTATCAGCCCCAGCATTTT CASSYAGTYQPQHF TRBJ1-5 TRBV6-2/TRBV6-3 NA NA
TGTGCCAGCAGCTTGATTGGGGGGGCATACAATGAGCAGTTCTTC CASSLIGGAYNEQFF TRBJ2-1 TRBV5-4 medium-sized NA
TGTGCCAGCAGTTACGGATGGGGCAGGGTGGAGGGCTACACCTTC CASSYGWGRVEGYTF TRBJ1-2 TRBV6-6 medium-sized NA
TGTGCCAGCAGTTTAATCGGGGGGCCTTACGAGCAGTACTTC CASSLIGGPYEQYF TRBJ2-7 TRBV27 medium-sized NA
TGTGCCAGCAGTACAGGGCCAGAGACCCAGTACTTC CASSTGPETQYF TRBJ2-5 TRBV7-2 NA NA
TGTGCCAGCAGCTTAGCTGGCGGTCGGAACTATGGCTACACCTTC CASSLAGGRNYGYTF TRBJ1-2 TRBV7-9 many NA
TGTGCCAGCAGCCAAGCTTACGCGAGCACTGAAGCTTTCTTT CASSQAYASTEAFF TRBJ1-1 TRBV3-1 medium-sized NA